This TCR beta chain emerged from a study of CD4 T cell repertoires in COVID-19. Across the study: CFSE-low cells expanded approximately 11 days with IL-2, then restimulated with other coronavirus spikes. Study conclusions and caveats: Between roughly 7 and 25% of SARS-CoV-2 clonotypes also appeared in SARS-CoV and/or HKU1 spike cultures.

Germline V gene data show CDR1 as SGHVS and CDR2 as FQNEAQ. V shed 1 base and J shed 1 base, with 13 bases lying between them. The CDR3 runs to 16 residues. By share, this clone counts as large. Its antigen is not identified. TCRdb's table, derived via immunoSEQ multiplex PCR, lists solely in-frame clones and lacks some. The table lists over 350 clones, around 30% of them singletons. CFSE-labeled cells were stimulated with autologous monocytes plus recombinant SARS-CoV-2 spike or nucleoprotein. The chain couples TRBV7-8 to TRBJ1-1, with a tentative D call TRBD1 (5 bases). The origin of this receptor is a human donor who had COVID-19. Here the sequenced sample was effector memory CD4+ T cells, cultured in vitro, taken after recovery from COVID-19. The CDR3 nucleotides read TGTGCCAGCAGCTTAGGGACTTGGGGGAAGAACACTGAAGCTTTCTTT. Translation: CASSLGTWGKNTEAFF. Complete variable domain (other parts from reference TRBV7-8 and TRBJ1-1): GAGVSQSPRYKVAKRGQDVALRCDPISGHVSLFWYQQALGQGPEFLTYFQNEAQLDKSGLPSDRFFAERPEGSVSTLKIQRTQQEDSAVYLCASSLGTWGKNTEAFFGQGTRLTVV.